This TCR beta chain came from a study of response to subunit inactivated influenza vaccine. General study points: Every seasonal influenza vaccination brings in few new T cells, the authors suggested.

From the RT-PCR reads, TCRdb called clonotypes with MiXCR, one entry per CDR3 protein. The repertoire holds almost 250,000 distinct CDR3 sequences, 10% to 15% seen once, with 7.8% in the top ten. This clonotype was seen many times. Its antigen is currently unknown. The germline CDR1 and CDR2 sequences are SGHTA and FQGNSA. The trim removed 5 bases at V and 5 bases at J, leaving 8 bases unmatched. CDR3 length: 14 amino acids. The chain has TRBV7-2 and TRBJ2-7; 8 positions agree with TRBD1. The source material was non-naive T cells sorted from PBMCs, sampled roughly 15 days before vaccination. The source of this sequence is a man in his forties or fifties who received an inactivated influenza vaccine. The CDR3 region is CASSPGQASNEQYF. Written as DNA, the CDR3 is TGTGCCAGCAGCCCGGGACAGGCGAGCAACGAGCAGTACTTC.